This is a list of T cell receptor beta chains from one sample in a study of cytomegalovirus exposure and HLA in healthy donors. The repertoire was sequenced with immunoSEQ multiplex PCR; TCRdb's copy has only in-frame clones and lacks some. Of some 150,000 clones listed, 60% to 85% are singletons. The specimen sequenced was PBMCs. The receptors here all came from a man aged 45-60 years in good health and CMV-seropositive. Each CDR3 is given with its conserved first and last residue. Each record gives: D gene, V gene, J gene, clone size, CDR3 DNA, CDR3 protein. A D gene is named only where the DNA matches it firmly. Expanded clones are given a class, and other clones once, few, many or no size at all.

d_gene: TRBD1; v_gene: TRBV5-1; j_gene: TRBJ1-1; abundance: -; CDR3nt: TGCGCCAGCAGCTCCTTGACGACAGGGGGAAGGCGTATGAACACTGAAGCTTTCTTT; CDR3aa: CASSSLTTGGRRMNTEAFF
d_gene: -; v_gene: TRBV6-5; j_gene: TRBJ1-4; abundance: -; CDR3nt: TGTGCCAGCAGTTACGGCCAGGAGGCGGAAAAACTGTTTTTT; CDR3aa: CASSYGQEAEKLFF
d_gene: TRBD1; v_gene: TRBV5-1; j_gene: TRBJ1-2; abundance: -; CDR3nt: TGCGCCAGCAGCCCCGGGACAGGGGGCGCCTATGGCTACACCTTC; CDR3aa: CASSPGTGGAYGYTF
d_gene: -; v_gene: TRBV28; j_gene: TRBJ1-2; abundance: -; CDR3nt: TGTGTCAGCAGTTTTATACAGCCATTAGGCTACACCTTC; CDR3aa: CVSSFIQPLGYTF
d_gene: -; v_gene: TRBV10-1; j_gene: TRBJ2-5; abundance: -; CDR3nt: TGCGCCAGCCCCCGCTTCCTTAAGCGGACCCAAGAGACCCAGTACTTC; CDR3aa: CASPRFLKRTQETQYF
d_gene: TRBD1; v_gene: TRBV28; j_gene: TRBJ2-2; abundance: -; CDR3nt: TGTGCCAGCAGGCCACCGACAGGGGAGGCCGAATACACCGGGGAGCTGTTTTTT; CDR3aa: CASRPPTGEAEYTGELFF
d_gene: TRBD2; v_gene: TRBV5-6; j_gene: TRBJ2-7; abundance: -; CDR3nt: TGTGCCAGCAGCTTGGTGGGTGGGACTAGCTCCTACGAGCAGTACTTC; CDR3aa: CASSLVGGTSSYEQYF
d_gene: -; v_gene: TRBV9; j_gene: TRBJ2-1; abundance: -; CDR3nt: TGTGCCAGCGGAGGGGACTGGAACAATGAGCAGTTCTTC; CDR3aa: CASGGDWNNEQFF
d_gene: -; v_gene: TRBV5-1; j_gene: TRBJ1-2; abundance: -; CDR3nt: TGCGCCAGCAGAAATGGGGGGGGTGCCAACTATGGCTACACCTTC; CDR3aa: CASRNGGGANYGYTF
d_gene: TRBD2; v_gene: TRBV6-1; j_gene: TRBJ2-7; abundance: -; CDR3nt: TGTGCCAGCAGTGTTGGTAGCGGGAGGGTATCTGGCGAGCAGTACTTC; CDR3aa: CASSVGSGRVSGEQYF
d_gene: -; v_gene: TRBV7-8; j_gene: TRBJ2-1; abundance: -; CDR3nt: TGTGCCAGCAGCTGGGGACTCAGCGGGTATGAGCAGTTCTTC; CDR3aa: CASSWGLSGYEQFF
d_gene: -; v_gene: TRBV2; j_gene: TRBJ2-7; abundance: few; CDR3nt: TGTGCCAGCTACAGGAGCAACGAGCAGTACTTC; CDR3aa: CASYRSNEQYF
d_gene: TRBD2; v_gene: TRBV7-9; j_gene: TRBJ2-1; abundance: few; CDR3nt: TGTTCCAGCAGCTTAGCAGGCGGGAGGGTCTACAATGAGCAGTTCTTC; CDR3aa: CSSSLAGGRVYNEQFF
d_gene: TRBD2; v_gene: TRBV6-5; j_gene: TRBJ2-7; abundance: -; CDR3nt: TGTGCCAGCAGTTACATTTCGACTAGCGGCTACGAGCAGTACTTC; CDR3aa: CASSYISTSGYEQYF
d_gene: -; v_gene: TRBV12-5; j_gene: TRBJ2-1; abundance: -; CDR3nt: TGTGCTAGTGGTTTGGTGGCGTTACAAGGGGTCTACAATGAGCAGTTCTTC; CDR3aa: CASGLVALQGVYNEQFF
d_gene: TRBD1; v_gene: TRBV10-3; j_gene: TRBJ2-1; abundance: -; CDR3nt: TGTGCCATCCAGGACAGGGCGGGGAATGAGCAGTTCTTC; CDR3aa: CAIQDRAGNEQFF
d_gene: TRBD2; v_gene: TRBV10-1; j_gene: TRBJ2-7; abundance: few; CDR3nt: TGCGCCAGCAGTGATCCTAGCGGGAGCTACGAGCAGTACTTC; CDR3aa: CASSDPSGSYEQYF
d_gene: TRBD2; v_gene: TRBV6-1; j_gene: TRBJ2-3; abundance: few; CDR3nt: TGTGCCAGCAGAGGACTAGCGGGAGATCCAGATACGCAGTATTTT; CDR3aa: CASRGLAGDPDTQYF
d_gene: -; v_gene: TRBV28; j_gene: TRBJ1-2; abundance: -; CDR3nt: TGTGCCAGCAGTTTACCTCCCTTCGGCTATGGCTACACCTTC; CDR3aa: CASSLPPFGYGYTF
d_gene: -; v_gene: TRBV28; j_gene: TRBJ2-7; abundance: -; CDR3nt: TGTGCCAGCAAGGAGGGGGCAGTAAACGAGCAGTACTTC; CDR3aa: CASKEGAVNEQYF
d_gene: TRBD1; v_gene: TRBV6-6; j_gene: TRBJ1-4; abundance: -; CDR3nt: TGTGCCAGCAGAGTGCAGGGGGACCAACTGTTTTTT; CDR3aa: CASRVQGDQLFF
d_gene: TRBD1; v_gene: TRBV6-6; j_gene: TRBJ2-5; abundance: -; CDR3nt: TGTGCCAGCAGTGTAGGGACAGAAGAGACCCAGTACTTC; CDR3aa: CASSVGTEETQYF
d_gene: -; v_gene: TRBV29-1; j_gene: TRBJ1-1; abundance: -; CDR3nt: TGCAGCGCAGAGGGAACTGAGGCTGAAGCTTTCTTT; CDR3aa: CSAEGTEAEAFF
d_gene: -; v_gene: TRBV2; j_gene: TRBJ1-2; abundance: -; CDR3nt: TGTGCCAGCAGACTAGACAGGAACTATGGCTACACCTTC; CDR3aa: CASRLDRNYGYTF
d_gene: -; v_gene: TRBV7-9; j_gene: TRBJ2-7; abundance: -; CDR3nt: TGTTCCAGCAGCACCAAGAATCAGGTAGTCTACGAGCAGTACTTC; CDR3aa: CSSSTKNQVVYEQYF
d_gene: -; v_gene: TRBV2; j_gene: TRBJ1-5; abundance: -; CDR3nt: TGTGCCAGCAGTGATGTGGCTAGCAATCAGCCCCAGCATTTT; CDR3aa: CASSDVASNQPQHF
d_gene: -; v_gene: TRBV10-3; j_gene: TRBJ2-7; abundance: once; CDR3nt: TGTGCCATCAGGGCGACTAGAGCGCCCTACGAGCAGTACTTC; CDR3aa: CAIRATRAPYEQYF
d_gene: -; v_gene: TRBV28; j_gene: TRBJ1-2; abundance: -; CDR3nt: TGTGCCAGCAGCCTAAGGGGGGGGCGTACGGTCAGTGATGGCTACACCTTC; CDR3aa: CASSLRGGRTVSDGYTF
d_gene: -; v_gene: TRBV30; j_gene: TRBJ1-4; abundance: few; CDR3nt: TGTGCCTGGAGCAAGGCAGGGCCTGCGGGGGGGGAAAAACTGTTTTTT; CDR3aa: CAWSKAGPAGGEKLFF
d_gene: TRBD1; v_gene: TRBV27; j_gene: TRBJ1-2; abundance: -; CDR3nt: TGTGCCAGCAGTCCACGGACAGGGAGTAGCTACGGCTACACCTTC; CDR3aa: CASSPRTGSSYGYTF
d_gene: -; v_gene: TRBV28; j_gene: TRBJ1-4; abundance: -; CDR3nt: TGTGCCAGCATGTGGGGGGGGTTACGGGAAAAACTGTTTTTT; CDR3aa: CASMWGGLREKLFF
d_gene: -; v_gene: TRBV10-2; j_gene: TRBJ2-7; abundance: -; CDR3nt: TGCGCCAGCAGTGAGTCATTGACAGGCTTAGCCTACGAGCAGTACTTC; CDR3aa: CASSESLTGLAYEQYF
d_gene: TRBD1; v_gene: TRBV15; j_gene: TRBJ1-2; abundance: -; CDR3nt: TGTGCCACCAGCATTCGACAGGGGGCTAACTATGGCTACACCTTC; CDR3aa: CATSIRQGANYGYTF
d_gene: -; v_gene: TRBV14; j_gene: TRBJ2-1; abundance: -; CDR3nt: TGTGCCAGCAGCCAAGTTTTAGCGGACGAGCAGTTCTTC; CDR3aa: CASSQVLADEQFF
d_gene: -; v_gene: TRBV28; j_gene: TRBJ2-3; abundance: -; CDR3nt: TGTGCCAGCAGTTCCGGCACAGATACGCAGTATTTT; CDR3aa: CASSSGTDTQYF
d_gene: TRBD1; v_gene: TRBV23-1; j_gene: TRBJ1-6; abundance: -; CDR3nt: TGCGCCAGCAGTCTGACAGGGGAGGGTTCACCCCTCCACTTT; CDR3aa: CASSLTGEGSPLHF
d_gene: -; v_gene: TRBV28; j_gene: TRBJ1-5; abundance: -; CDR3nt: TGTGCCAGCAGTTTCCAGAGCAATCAGCCCCAGCATTTT; CDR3aa: CASSFQSNQPQHF
d_gene: TRBD1; v_gene: TRBV27; j_gene: TRBJ1-4; abundance: -; CDR3nt: TGTGCCAGCAGTCCCCGACAGGGGGTCACTAATGAAAAACTGTTTTTT; CDR3aa: CASSPRQGVTNEKLFF
d_gene: -; v_gene: TRBV5-1; j_gene: TRBJ2-5; abundance: -; CDR3nt: TGCGCCAGCACAGAACAGGGATTCGCCCCTGAGACCCAGTACTTC; CDR3aa: CASTEQGFAPETQYF
d_gene: TRBD1; v_gene: TRBV2; j_gene: TRBJ1-5; abundance: -; CDR3nt: TGTGCCAGCAGTGGGACAGGCTACTCCAATCAGCCCCAGCATTTT; CDR3aa: CASSGTGYSNQPQHF
d_gene: -; v_gene: TRBV27; j_gene: TRBJ1-1; abundance: -; CDR3nt: TGTGCCAGCAGTTTAAACAGGGTGAACACCGAAGCTTTCTTT; CDR3aa: CASSLNRVNTEAFF
d_gene: -; v_gene: TRBV27; j_gene: TRBJ2-7; abundance: -; CDR3nt: TGTGCCAGCATGTTCGGCGGGGGCGGTCTGGGCGAGCAGTACTTC; CDR3aa: CASMFGGGGLGEQYF
d_gene: -; v_gene: TRBV7-8; j_gene: TRBJ2-4; abundance: -; CDR3nt: TGTGCCAGCAGCTTAGCTTCTCCAGGGTACTTCAACATTCAGTACTTC; CDR3aa: CASSLASPGYFNIQYF
d_gene: TRBD1; v_gene: TRBV2; j_gene: TRBJ2-6; abundance: once; CDR3nt: TGTGCCAGCAGTGAACAGGGGGCTCCTGGGGCCAACGTCCTGACTTTC; CDR3aa: CASSEQGAPGANVLTF
d_gene: TRBD1; v_gene: TRBV5-1; j_gene: TRBJ1-1; abundance: once; CDR3nt: TGCGCCAGCAGCCGAGAGGGACAGGGACGAACTGAAGCTTTCTTT; CDR3aa: CASSREGQGRTEAFF
d_gene: -; v_gene: TRBV2; j_gene: TRBJ2-2; abundance: -; CDR3nt: TGTGCCAGCAGTGAGGGGGGAACCGGGGAGCTGTTTTTT; CDR3aa: CASSEGGTGELFF
d_gene: -; v_gene: TRBV6-1; j_gene: TRBJ2-5; abundance: -; CDR3nt: TGTGCCAGCATTTTACAGGGTCCGCAAGAGAGTCAGTACTTC; CDR3aa: CASILQGPQESQYF
d_gene: TRBD1; v_gene: TRBV19; j_gene: TRBJ1-6; abundance: -; CDR3nt: TGTGCCAGTAGTATCATCCGGGACAGACCTTCACCCCTCCACTTT; CDR3aa: CASSIIRDRPSPLHF
d_gene: -; v_gene: TRBV18; j_gene: TRBJ1-1; abundance: -; CDR3nt: TGTGCCAGCAACAGGGAAAACACTGAAGCTTTCTTT; CDR3aa: CASNRENTEAFF
d_gene: TRBD1; v_gene: TRBV28; j_gene: TRBJ2-1; abundance: once; CDR3nt: TGTGCCAGCAGTCTGAGACAGGGTTTTAATGAGCAGTTCTTC; CDR3aa: CASSLRQGFNEQFF
d_gene: -; v_gene: TRBV7-8; j_gene: TRBJ2-7; abundance: -; CDR3nt: TGTGCCAGCAGCCCCTCGGGTTACGAGCAGTACTTC; CDR3aa: CASSPSGYEQYF
d_gene: -; v_gene: TRBV6-1; j_gene: TRBJ2-7; abundance: -; CDR3nt: TGTGCCAGCAGTGAAGCGGTTCAGTACACCTACGAGCAGTACTTC; CDR3aa: CASSEAVQYTYEQYF
d_gene: -; v_gene: TRBV6-6; j_gene: TRBJ1-4; abundance: -; CDR3nt: TGTGCCAGCAGTTACCCACTCGGGGATAATGAAAAACTGTTTTTT; CDR3aa: CASSYPLGDNEKLFF
d_gene: -; v_gene: TRBV6-5; j_gene: TRBJ2-1; abundance: -; CDR3nt: TGTGCCAGCAAGGGCGGGCCCTACAATGAGCAGTTCTTC; CDR3aa: CASKGGPYNEQFF
d_gene: TRBD2; v_gene: TRBV5-1; j_gene: TRBJ2-7; abundance: -; CDR3nt: TGCGCCAGCAGCTTGTTGGGAGGGGTAGGCTACGAGCAGTACTTC; CDR3aa: CASSLLGGVGYEQYF
d_gene: TRBD2; v_gene: TRBV7-7; j_gene: TRBJ2-1; abundance: few; CDR3nt: TGTGCTAGCAGCCTGGAGGGACTAGCGGACTACAATGAGCAGTTCTTC; CDR3aa: CASSLEGLADYNEQFF
d_gene: TRBD1; v_gene: TRBV30; j_gene: TRBJ2-7; abundance: -; CDR3nt: TGTGCCTCCTCGGGACAGGGGGCGCGGGAGCAGTACTTC; CDR3aa: CASSGQGAREQYF
d_gene: -; v_gene: TRBV5-6; j_gene: TRBJ2-3; abundance: -; CDR3nt: TGTGCCGGCAGCTTGAGAGGGATCACAGATACGCAGTATTTT; CDR3aa: CAGSLRGITDTQYF
d_gene: TRBD1; v_gene: TRBV5-5; j_gene: TRBJ1-5; abundance: -; CDR3nt: TGTGCCAGCGGACAGGGTTCACATCAGCCCCAGCATTTT; CDR3aa: CASGQGSHQPQHF
d_gene: TRBD2; v_gene: TRBV10-3; j_gene: TRBJ2-3; abundance: -; CDR3nt: TGTGCCATCAGTAGACTAGCGGGAGTCCAAGATACGCAGTATTTT; CDR3aa: CAISRLAGVQDTQYF